This paragraph reports one TCR beta chain. This record comes from a study of blood T cell repertoires in COVID-19. Study overall: PBMCs, B-cell-depleted T cells, or T cells were the source of the cDNA or gDNA that made up the material.

Germline V gives CDR1 MNHEY, CDR2 SMNVEV (reference sequence). The CDR3 consists of 16 residues. J was trimmed by 7 bases and V by 6 bases; bases with no gene match: 12. As originally analysed: Scientists estimated how many nucleated cells there were by amplifying reference gene primers. Data came from immunoSEQ multiplex PCR; TCRdb stores just in-frame clones and leaves some out. The V and J calls and clone size come from that table; D and trimming were worked out from the DNA. The sample has 200,000 to 250,000 clones; 70% to 85% are singletons. The V gene is TRBV27, the J gene TRBJ2-1, with 10 bases lining up with TRBD2. The sample taken for sequencing was peripheral blood. This clonotype was obtained from an older man with acute or convalescent COVID-19. The CDR3 bases are TGTGCCAGCAGCCGCTATAGCGGGGGGCCGGAGAATGAGCAGTTCTTC. This sequence encodes CASSRYSGGPENEQFF.